This is a list of T cell receptor beta chains from one sample in a study of shared clonotypes between healthy human individuals. Here immunoSEQ multiplex PCR was the method, and the copy in TCRdb shows in-frame clones only, minus some. The sample includes about 2.1 million clones, about 94% of them seen just once. The specimen was naive CD8+ T cells from PBMCs. Every receptor here comes from a man younger than 35 in good health. Some clones in this sample may be carry-over from other donors' samples. The CDR3 runs from the conserved cysteine through the conserved F or W. The order of the fields is clone size, V gene, D gene, J gene, CDR3 DNA, CDR3 protein. D genes are given only for firm matches. Clone size, where shown, is once, few, many, or a class for clones that have expanded.

abundance: NA
v_gene: TRBV4-3
d_gene: NA
j_gene: TRBJ2-5
CDR3nt: TGCGCCAGCAGCCAAGGTTCTGGGATCCAAGAGACCCAGTACTTC
CDR3aa: CASSQGSGIQETQYF

abundance: NA
v_gene: TRBV4-3
d_gene: TRBD1
j_gene: TRBJ2-7
CDR3nt: TGCGCCAGCAGCCGCCTAACGGGACAGGGGAACGAGCAGTACTTC
CDR3aa: CASSRLTGQGNEQYF

abundance: NA
v_gene: TRBV4-3
d_gene: TRBD1
j_gene: TRBJ1-2
CDR3nt: TGCGCCAGCCGGGTAGGACAGGGAGACTATGGCTACACCTTC
CDR3aa: CASRVGQGDYGYTF

abundance: NA
v_gene: TRBV19
d_gene: NA
j_gene: TRBJ1-5
CDR3nt: TGTGCCAGTAGTATTTCTGGTCAGCCCCAGCATTTT
CDR3aa: CASSISGQPQHF

abundance: once
v_gene: TRBV7-9
d_gene: NA
j_gene: TRBJ2-5
CDR3nt: TGTGCCAGCAGCTTACGGCAGCGGCAAGAGACCCAGTACTTC
CDR3aa: CASSLRQRQETQYF

abundance: once
v_gene: TRBV5-1
d_gene: NA
j_gene: TRBJ1-1
CDR3nt: TGCGCCAGCAGCACGGGGGGGAACACTGAAGCTTTCTTT
CDR3aa: CASSTGGNTEAFF

abundance: NA
v_gene: TRBV27
d_gene: NA
j_gene: TRBJ2-3
CDR3nt: TGTGCCAGCAGTTTATCTCGGGGGAGTGGCACAGATACGCAGTATTTT
CDR3aa: CASSLSRGSGTDTQYF

abundance: NA
v_gene: TRBV9
d_gene: NA
j_gene: TRBJ1-1
CDR3nt: TGTGCCAGCAGAGCAGGGGAAGGGGCTTTCTTT
CDR3aa: CASRAGEGAFF

abundance: NA
v_gene: TRBV5-6
d_gene: NA
j_gene: TRBJ2-1
CDR3nt: TGTGCCAGCAGCCCCTGGCGGGACCGAGCGTTCAATGAGCAGTTCTTC
CDR3aa: CASSPWRDRAFNEQFF

abundance: NA
v_gene: TRBV19
d_gene: NA
j_gene: TRBJ1-2
CDR3nt: TGTGCCAGTAGTATTCCCGGGTACAGCTATGGCTACACCTTC
CDR3aa: CASSIPGYSYGYTF

abundance: NA
v_gene: TRBV5-6
d_gene: NA
j_gene: TRBJ1-2
CDR3nt: TGTGCCAGCAGCTTGGGACTAGGAGGCTACACCTTC
CDR3aa: CASSLGLGGYTF

abundance: NA
v_gene: TRBV29-1
d_gene: TRBD2
j_gene: TRBJ2-1
CDR3nt: TGCAGCGCCCAACCTACTAGCGCTACCTACAATGAGCAGTTCTTC
CDR3aa: CSAQPTSATYNEQFF

abundance: NA
v_gene: TRBV6-9
d_gene: NA
j_gene: TRBJ1-6
CDR3nt: TGTGCCAGCAGTTATCGGTCAGGACCCTATAATTCACCCCTCCACTTT
CDR3aa: CASSYRSGPYNSPLHF

abundance: NA
v_gene: TRBV5-1
d_gene: NA
j_gene: TRBJ2-1
CDR3nt: TGCGCCAGCAGCTATAAAACCCAGGGCGGTGAGCAGTTCTTC
CDR3aa: CASSYKTQGGEQFF

abundance: once
v_gene: TRBV5-1
d_gene: TRBD2
j_gene: TRBJ2-1
CDR3nt: TGCGCCAGCAGCGGCAGCGGGAGGGCCGGTTTCGATGAGCAGTTCTTC
CDR3aa: CASSGSGRAGFDEQFF

abundance: NA
v_gene: TRBV7-9
d_gene: TRBD1
j_gene: TRBJ1-2
CDR3nt: TGTGCCAGCAGCCCGAGGACAGGCCTGCCTAACTATGGCTACACCTTC
CDR3aa: CASSPRTGLPNYGYTF

abundance: NA
v_gene: TRBV7-9
d_gene: NA
j_gene: TRBJ2-1
CDR3nt: TGTGCCAGCAGCTTGAGGCAGGGCCTTTACAATGAGCAGTTCTTC
CDR3aa: CASSLRQGLYNEQFF

abundance: NA
v_gene: TRBV29-1
d_gene: NA
j_gene: TRBJ1-2
CDR3nt: TGCAGCGTCGACCAAGGCTATGGCTACACCTTC
CDR3aa: CSVDQGYGYTF

abundance: NA
v_gene: TRBV6-5
d_gene: NA
j_gene: TRBJ2-1
CDR3nt: TGTGCCAGCAGCGTCCAGGGCTCCTACAATGAGCAGTTCTTC
CDR3aa: CASSVQGSYNEQFF

abundance: NA
v_gene: TRBV5-1
d_gene: NA
j_gene: TRBJ2-7
CDR3nt: TGCGCCAGCCGAACCGACTACGAGCAGTACTTC
CDR3aa: CASRTDYEQYF

abundance: NA
v_gene: TRBV6-4
d_gene: NA
j_gene: TRBJ2-7
CDR3nt: TGTGCCAGCCGTTCCAACTGGGGCGGCGAGCAGTACTTC
CDR3aa: CASRSNWGGEQYF

abundance: NA
v_gene: TRBV28
d_gene: TRBD2
j_gene: TRBJ2-2
CDR3nt: TGTGCCAGCACCGGCGAGCGGGAGTCGGCCGGGGAGCTGTTTTTT
CDR3aa: CASTGERESAGELFF

abundance: NA
v_gene: TRBV28
d_gene: TRBD1
j_gene: TRBJ1-3
CDR3nt: TGTGCCAGCGAGGGACAGCTCATTAATTCTGGAAACACCATATATTTT
CDR3aa: CASEGQLINSGNTIYF

abundance: NA
v_gene: TRBV25-1
d_gene: NA
j_gene: TRBJ1-2
CDR3nt: TGTGCCAGCAGTGGCTGGAAGGGCTATGGCTACACCTTC
CDR3aa: CASSGWKGYGYTF

abundance: NA
v_gene: TRBV11-3
d_gene: TRBD2
j_gene: TRBJ2-1
CDR3nt: TGTGCCAGCAGCTCAAGGACTAGCGGATTCTACAATGAGCAGTTCTTC
CDR3aa: CASSSRTSGFYNEQFF

abundance: once
v_gene: TRBV5-4
d_gene: NA
j_gene: TRBJ1-1
CDR3nt: TGTGCCAGCAGCTTGGCCAGCCTGAACACTGAAGCTTTCTTT
CDR3aa: CASSLASLNTEAFF

abundance: NA
v_gene: TRBV2
d_gene: TRBD2
j_gene: TRBJ2-1
CDR3nt: TGTGCCACTTGGACTAGCGGTTACAATGAGCAGTTCTTC
CDR3aa: CATWTSGYNEQFF

abundance: NA
v_gene: TRBV9
d_gene: TRBD1
j_gene: TRBJ2-2
CDR3nt: TGTGCCAGCAGCGTAGCCACGGACAGGGTGAACACCGGGGAGCTGTTTTTT
CDR3aa: CASSVATDRVNTGELFF

abundance: once
v_gene: TRBV19
d_gene: NA
j_gene: TRBJ2-5
CDR3nt: TGTGCCAGTACCATCGGGCTCGGTGGCAGCAAAGAGACCCAGTACTTC
CDR3aa: CASTIGLGGSKETQYF

abundance: NA
v_gene: TRBV5-1
d_gene: TRBD1
j_gene: TRBJ2-7
CDR3nt: TGCGCCAGCAGCTTAACCGGGACAGAAAATTACGAGCAGTACTTC
CDR3aa: CASSLTGTENYEQYF

abundance: NA
v_gene: TRBV9
d_gene: TRBD1
j_gene: TRBJ2-7
CDR3nt: TGTGCCAGCAGCGGGACAGGGGTAACCTACGAGCAGTACTTC
CDR3aa: CASSGTGVTYEQYF

abundance: few
v_gene: TRBV25-1
d_gene: NA
j_gene: TRBJ1-4
CDR3nt: TGTGCCAGCAGTGATAGGAAACTTAAACTGTTTTTT
CDR3aa: CASSDRKLKLFF

abundance: NA
v_gene: TRBV9
d_gene: NA
j_gene: TRBJ1-2
CDR3nt: TGTGCCAGCAGTCAAGACAGAGGGGATCGAGGCTACACCTTC
CDR3aa: CASSQDRGDRGYTF

abundance: NA
v_gene: TRBV29-1
d_gene: TRBD1
j_gene: TRBJ2-7
CDR3nt: TGCAGCGTCCGGGACAGGAATCCGGGCTCCTACGAGCAGTACTTC
CDR3aa: CSVRDRNPGSYEQYF